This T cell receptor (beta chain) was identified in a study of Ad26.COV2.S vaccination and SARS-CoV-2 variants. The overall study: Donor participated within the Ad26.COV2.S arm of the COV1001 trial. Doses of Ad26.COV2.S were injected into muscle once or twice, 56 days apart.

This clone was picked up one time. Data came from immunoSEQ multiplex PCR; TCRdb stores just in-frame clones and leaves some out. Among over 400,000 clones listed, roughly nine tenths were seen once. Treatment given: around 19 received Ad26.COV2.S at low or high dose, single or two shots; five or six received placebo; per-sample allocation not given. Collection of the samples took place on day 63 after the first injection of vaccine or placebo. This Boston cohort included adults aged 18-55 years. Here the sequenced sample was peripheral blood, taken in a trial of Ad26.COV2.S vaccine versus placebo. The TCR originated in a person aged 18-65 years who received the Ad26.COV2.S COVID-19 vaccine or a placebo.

The DNA of the CDR3 is TGTGCCAGCAGCTTGGCCAGCAGGGGGCCGGCGGGCGAAAAACTGTTTTTT. Its translation: CASSLASRGPAGEKLFF. V usage is TRBV5-6 and J usage is TRBJ1-4; 8 bases are a match to TRBD1. The CDR3 sequence is 17 residues long. The V gene end was trimmed by 0 bases and the J gene end by 8 bases; junction bases not matched to a gene: 12. Germline values: CDR1 SGHDT, CDR2 YYEEEE.